The T cell receptor (beta chain) under discussion was sequenced for a study of cytomegalovirus exposure and HLA in healthy donors (dated by TCRdb to about 2017). Background for the entire study: An earlier analysis of roughly 610 of the donors reported around 280 Gb of sequence data and about 120 million unique TCR beta sequences obtained from about 170 million T cells. High-throughput TCR immunosequencing, statistical association of individual TCRs with disease status, and machine learning were combined to predict cytomegalovirus infection status. The genetic ancestry cluster associated with self-reported Caucasian donors included 81% of the roughly 380 genotyped donors. Roughly 320 gigabases of sequencing data and about 92 million unique TCR sequences made up an early release that covered approximately 700 HLA-typed donors. A later analysis re-examined previously published TCR beta repertoires from 600 to 700 donors and added high-resolution HLA genotyping to investigate patterns of TCR occurrence. The study was designed to test whether signatures of past pathogen exposure could be identified by cataloging public T cell receptors. The study used immunosequencing to profile the T cell repertoires of approximately 690 subjects and linked those repertoires to cytomegalovirus serostatus. Four to six DR-DQ haplotypes were handled as single units for association and clustering, since linkage in the cohort was strong. Among around 400 genotyped donors of the cohort, an average of about 240,000 unique TCR beta nucleotide sequences was sequenced per donor, of which about 18% were non-productive. Genome-wide SNP genotypes for about 60% of the roughly 700 donors were used in a later genetic analysis, which treated that subset as a discovery cohort. HLA typing included class I and class II loci at four-digit resolution. Every discovery cohort repertoire had been produced on one sequencing platform. Rather than drawing on any new phenotypic data, the later analysis identified candidate immune exposures from TCR beta sequences and the way those sequences occurred across donors. Besides the first cohort of some 670 subjects, a separate validation cohort made up of roughly 120 different subjects was used. An earlier analysis of several hundred of the donors applied high-throughput TCR beta sequencing to assess whether each TCR beta V gene segment acted as functional or pseudogenic. Alongside the repertoire data, information on donor age, sex, ethnicity and CMV serostatus was compiled. The number of typed donors differed by locus: about 620-640 for A, B, C, DRB1 and DQB1; some 540 for DQA1; 606 for DPA1; and approximately 450 for DPB1.

This clone was seen a few times. The antigen it binds to is not known. No quality values exist for individual bases; no much larger clone is one base distant. Receptor amplification or capture employed the immunoSEQ multiplex PCR assay. A mixture of 60 forward primers for TCR Vbeta segments and 13 reverse primers for TCR Jbeta segments was used in the multiplex PCR. A multiplex PCR assay on genomic DNA amplified the CDR3 region of rearranged TCR beta genes. The Illumina HiSeq System was used to sequence the amplified TCR beta libraries as 87-base-pair reads. From the authors' description of their analysis: Across the 670 or so repertoires, a later analysis counted 78 million or so unique TCR beta chains, about 10 million of which were shared by at least two donors. To remove PCR and sequencing errors, raw reads were error-corrected and collapsed into unique sequences using a nearest-neighbor algorithm that merged closely related sequences. CDR3 sequences were aligned to IMGT reference sequences to assign V, D and J gene segments. For a sequence to be retained, a match of at least six nucleotides to both a V gene segment and a J gene segment was required. Rearrangements were called productive when the CDR3 lacked stop codons and stayed in frame with V and J; all others were non-productive. Following IMGT convention, CDR3 was defined as the stretch from the second conserved V-encoded cysteine up to the conserved J-encoded phenylalanine. Sequences without an unambiguous match to a single V gene segment were excluded from the earlier analysis of over 500 of the donors. An earlier analysis of 587 of the donors called V segments functional above 56.7% productive rearrangements and segregating when the between-donor standard deviation exceeded 5%. A statistical classification framework was built for diagnosing cytomegalovirus status from the catalog of TCR beta chain sequences. V and J gene assignment, in a later analysis, came from comparing TCR nucleotide sequences with IMGT/GENE-DB human TR gene sequences. Using the TCRdist pipeline, a later analysis assigned CDR3 sequences along with most-parsimonious VDJ recombination scenarios. A later analysis defined each TCR beta chain by its CDR3 amino acid sequence plus V-gene family, and excluded reads lacking a unique V-gene family. To address suspected cross-contamination and a sequencing artifact, a later analysis removed 592 highly shared, low-generation-probability nucleotide sequences. A later analysis calculated a clonal expansion index for each public chain from normalized within-repertoire ranks of inferred template counts. In a later analysis, generation probabilities were computed with a VDJ recombination model fitted to out-of-frame rearrangements, and the resulting probabilities were checked against IGoR. Hypergeometric tests were used in a later analysis to score TCR-TCR, TCR-HLA and TCR-CMV co-occurrence, with a repertoire-size bias correction applied to the TCR pairs. To estimate false discovery rates, a later analysis permuted the HLA or CMV assignments 20 times. A later analysis grouped co-occurring TCRs with DBSCAN, adding TCRdist sequence similarity when clustering within HLA-allele-positive subsets. Co-occurrence clustering excluded repertoires with fewer than 30,000 or more than 120,000 public chains, plus five with anomalous nucleotide sharing. TCRdb holds this immuneACCESS table with in-frame rearrangements only. Some clones are missing; in checked studies, unresolved V genes explain under half, and the rest has no known cause. Clone size and the V and J calls come from that table; the DNA yielded D and trimming. This sample comprises 150,000 to 200,000 clones, around four fifths of them detected only once. Roughly 9.7% of the sample is held by the ten biggest clonotypes.

The cohort comprised fewer than 700 healthy bone marrow donors. At the time of sampling, all cohort members were nominally healthy, though unrecorded immune exposures were likely present. The donor tested CMV seropositive, placing the donor among the 290 or so seropositive members of the cohort. A peripheral blood sample was provided by each donor, and peripheral blood mononuclear cells were used for TCR beta sequencing. The Qiagen DNeasy Blood Extraction Kit was used to extract genomic DNA from the blood cell samples. The study at large found these results: The sequencing pipeline was judged likely to have produced a cluster of highly shared sequence variants as a technical artifact. A total of fewer than 200 TCR beta chains were listed by the study as associated with cytomegalovirus. When HLA alleles, especially DR and DQ, strongly co-occurred, attributing TCR associations to individual alleles was difficult. The earlier analysis of approximately 540 of the donors excluded 15 to 20 rarely observed V segments, including chromosome 9 orphons, because counts were too low. In a later genetic analysis, fewer N-insertions in productive TCRs were reported among donors in an Asian-associated ancestry cluster than the roughly 700-donor mean. A later analysis associated 15,000 to 20,000 TCR beta sequences with specific HLA alleles at a false discovery rate of 0.05. Immune exposure information for the cohort was limited to CMV serostatus. According to a later analysis, parvovirus B19, influenza, CMV and Epstein-Barr virus appeared linked to several top co-occurrence clusters. According to a later analysis, most CMV-associated TCR beta chains appeared to be HLA-restricted, and the HLA associations seemed to be driven largely by CMV exposure. Because the 87-base-pair reads could not distinguish some IMGT-functional V segments, including TRBV6-2 and TRBV6-3, those segments were excluded. Sequencing depth was assumed to be roughly uniform across donors in the presence/absence analyses, though that assumption may not hold. The classifier was reported to diagnose cytomegalovirus status with high specificity and sensitivity in both the original cohort and the validation cohort. A further reported finding was that TCR beta sequences accurately predicted the HLA-A and HLA-B alleles for most subjects in the first cohort. In a later analysis, HLA-associated TCR beta chains showed more clonal expansion and lower generation probabilities than non-associated chains that were equally common. Correlated functional status among segregating V segments might be attributable to linkage disequilibrium, but an unknown experimental factor could not be ruled out. Across donors, most TCR sequences were observed very rarely, whereas some public TCRs were present in many individuals. V-gene and J-gene trimming of TCR beta chains was associated with a missense DCLRE1C variant in a later genetic analysis, and the association was replicated in an independent cohort. In vitro tests confirmed that a few of the cytomegalovirus-associated TCR beta chains recognize cytomegalovirus antigens. Because HLA typing was missing for some donors at each locus, association tests included only the typed subset. According to the authors, the approach could potentially be generalized to other disease states and immunological phenotypes. Broadly in line with IMGT annotations, most TCR beta V segments showed up in productive rearrangements about 90% or about 30% of the time in an earlier analysis of some 590 of the donors. Only TCR beta chains were sequenced in this cohort, and the absence of alpha or paired-chain data limited detectable features. In a later analysis, the rate of TCR association differed among HLA loci, with DRB1 alleles having the most associated TCRs and HLA-C alleles having the fewest.

V and J lose 4 bases and 9 bases, and a span of 19 bases separates them. The CDR3 measures 15 amino acids from cysteine to phenylalanine. Only the CDR3 DNA stays, 45 bases, in frame from base 1. CDR1 and CDR2, per the germline V gene, are SGHDN and FVKESK. This receptor was taken from a man aged 18 to 35 in good health and CMV-seropositive. The source material was PBMCs. Rearrangement joined TRBV14 to TRBJ2-1; the D gene is perhaps TRBD2, on 7 matching bases. The CDR3 in this case is CASSLGGGRSIEQFF. The nucleotides read TGTGCCAGCAGCCTTGGGGGGGGCAGATCCATTGAGCAGTTCTTC.